The 18 T cell receptor beta chains given below trace back to one sample, sequenced in a study of blood T cell repertoires in COVID-19. Assay used: immunoSEQ multiplex PCR; TCRdb lists only in-frame clones, some missing. The sample lists about 110,000 clones, roughly four fifths occurring once. The sequencing sample was made of peripheral blood. All receptors come from a woman aged 60-75 years with acute or convalescent COVID-19.

The V call is TRBV2, the J call TRBJ1-2; TRBD1 matches 11 bases. In germline, CDR1 is SNHLY, CDR2 FYNNEI. V was clipped by 2 bases and J by 7 bases; unmatched bases: 3. The CDR3 runs to 14 residues. In nucleotides, the CDR3 is TGTGCCAGCAGTGAACGTGGACAGGGGGCTGGCTACACCTTC. This sequence encodes CASSERGQGAGYTF.

The V gene is TRBV11-2, the J gene TRBJ1-4, with D perhaps matching TRBD1 (6 bases). This CDR3 spans 15 amino acids. The V gene lost 2 bases and the J gene lost 4 bases, with 11 bases spanning the gap. Germline-derived CDR1 and CDR2 are SGHAT and FQNNGV. CDR3 coding DNA: TGTGCCAGCAGCTTAAGGAGGGGGGGTAATGAAAAACTGTTTTTT. It encodes CASSLRRGGNEKLFF. The entire variable domain, with the rest obtained from reference TRBV11-2 and TRBJ1-4, is as follows: EAGVAQSPRYKIIEKRQSVAFWCNPISGHATLYWYQQILGQGPKLLIQFQNNGVVDDSQLPKDRFSAERLKGVDSTLKIQPAKLEDSAVYLCASSLRRGGNEKLFFGSGTQLSVL.

The chain joins TRBV9 to TRBJ2-3, with 8 bases that match TRBD2. V was clipped by 1 base and J by 9 bases; unmatched bases: 4. This CDR3 has 13 residues. Germline V CDR1 and CDR2: SGDLS, YYNGEE. CDR3 sequence (DNA): TGTGCCAGCAGCGTATATAGCGGGGACACGCAGTATTTT. Its translation is CASSVYSGDTQYF.

This chain links TRBV30 with TRBJ1-1; D remains unclear. V gave up 0 bases and J gave up 1 base, with 9 bases separating them. The CDR3 consists of 14 residues. Per the germline V gene, CDR1 is GTSNPN and CDR2 is SVGIG (reference sequence). CDR3 loop: CAWSVSLRNTEAFF. The CDR3 DNA is TGTGCCTGGAGTGTATCCCTAAGGAACACTGAAGCTTTCTTT.

This rearrangement joins TRBV6-2 or TRBV6-3 to TRBJ2-3, with 7 bases identical to TRBD2. Trimming cost V 2 bases and J 2 bases; bases outside gene matches: 16. CDR1 MNHEY and CDR2 SVGEGT come from the germline V gene. The CDR3 is 19 residues long. The CDR3 DNA sequence: TGTGCCAGCAGTTACGCATTGCCCGAACTGGCGGGGGTCACAGATACGCAGTATTTT. It is translated as CASSYALPELAGVTDTQYF.

The chain combines TRBV4-3 with TRBJ2-7; TRBD2 matches 10 bases. The CDR3 has 13 amino acids. Trimming removed 6 bases from V and 7 bases from J; junction bases left unmatched: 6. Germline values: CDR1 LGHNA, CDR2 YSLEER. CDR3 in DNA: TGCGCCAGCAGTTCTAGCGGGGGAAGGGAGCAGTACTTC. Protein: CASSSSGGREQYF.

This clone was picked up a small number of times. The chain links TRBV7-9 to TRBJ1-1; 10 bases are a match to TRBD1. This CDR3 region has 14 residues. Germline loops: CDR1 SEHNR, CDR2 FQNEAQ (reference sequence). V lost 4 bases to trimming and J lost 6 bases; unmatched junction nucleotides: 5. The CDR3 sequence: CASSSRTGGPEAFF. CDR3 DNA sequence: TGTGCCAGCAGCTCAAGGACAGGGGGTCCTGAAGCTTTCTTT.

V and J are TRBV28 and TRBJ2-5; 12 nucleotides align to TRBD1. The CDR3 loop spans 17 amino acids. Germline V gene lookup returns CDR1 MDHEN and CDR2 SYDVKM. After removal of 4 bases from V and 5 bases from J, the junction contained 11 bases not matched to a gene. The CDR3 loop is CASSSRFGTGGVETQYF. Here the CDR3 DNA reads TGTGCCAGCAGTTCCCGTTTCGGGACAGGGGGCGTGGAGACCCAGTACTTC.

The CDR3 loop is CASSIGGLAEETQYF. The CDR3 DNA reads as TGTGCCAGTAGTATAGGAGGACTAGCGGAAGAGACCCAGTACTTC. The rearrangement links TRBV19 to TRBJ2-5; 10 bases fit TRBD2. Germline CDR1 is LNHDA and CDR2 is SQIVND (reference sequence). V lost 1 base, J lost 3 bases, and 2 bases stayed unmatched. The CDR3 runs to 15 residues.

V usage is TRBV6-5 and J usage is TRBJ1-2; 8 bases fit TRBD1. The CDR3 is 13 residues long. With 1 base clipped from V and 8 bases from J, the junction kept 3 bases outside the gene matches. Germline CDR1 and CDR2: MNHEY and SVGAGI. The CDR3 DNA sequence: TGTGCCAGCAGTTACTACAGGGGGGGAGGCTACACCTTC. Protein product: CASSYYRGGGYTF.

The V call is TRBV11-1, the J call TRBJ2-3, with 7 bases aligning to TRBD1. This CDR3 contains 14 residues. Germline V gene lookup returns CDR1 SGHAT and CDR2 FQDESV (reference sequence). The V and J ends lost 5 bases and 5 bases, in that order; junction bases with no gene match: 7. The CDR3 DNA sequence: TGTGCCAGCAGCCATAGGACAGGAGGAGATACGCAGTATTTT. Its protein product is CASSHRTGGDTQYF.

This clone was seen only once. The rearrangement links TRBV28 to TRBJ1-1, with 8 bases identical to TRBD1. This CDR3 has 14 residues. CDR1 and CDR2 (germline): MDHEN, SYDVKM. The V and J ends lost 6 bases and 3 bases, in that order; junction bases with no gene match: 6. The CDR3 sequence: CASSKRQGYTEAFF. The DNA for the CDR3 is TGTGCCAGCAGCAAACGACAGGGGTACACTGAAGCTTTCTTT.

The table lists this clone with a count of one. The chain links TRBV6-5 to TRBJ2-5; no definite D call. Per the germline V gene, CDR1 is MNHEY and CDR2 is SVGAGI. V was pared by 8 bases and J by 4 bases, with 14 bases between. The CDR3 extends over 13 amino acids. This CDR3 is CASLSQLLETQYF. The CDR3 DNA sequence: TGTGCCAGCCTCTCACAGCTCCTAGAGACCCAGTACTTC.

This chain connects TRBV3-1 (or the pseudogene TRBV3-2) to TRBJ2-7, with 8 bases fitting TRBD1. CDR3 length: 14 amino acids. The V gene end was trimmed by 4 bases and the J gene end by 6 bases; junction bases not matched to a gene: 8. Germline assignment: CDR1 LGHDT and CDR2 YNNKEL (reference sequence). In DNA, the CDR3 is TGTGCCAGCAGCCTACCGGACAGGGAAAGCGAGCAGTACTTC. Amino acid sequence: CASSLPDRESEQYF.

This chain uses TRBV5-1 with TRBJ1-1; D call uncertain. The CDR3 runs to 14 residues. Trimming stripped 4 bases from V and 1 base from J, with 11 bases between. The germline V gene has CDR1 SGHRS and CDR2 YFSETQ. CDR3: CASSPQVANTEAFF. CDR3 in DNA: TGCGCCAGCAGCCCTCAAGTAGCGAACACTGAAGCTTTCTTT. Using reference TRBV5-1 and TRBJ1-1 for the parts outside the CDR3, the full variable domain is KAGVTQTPRYLIKTRGQQVTLSCSPISGHRSVSWYQQTPGQGLQFLFEYFSETQRNKGNFPGRFSGRQFSNSRSEMNVSTLELGDSALYLCASSPQVANTEAFFGQGTRLTVV.

The V gene is TRBV7-9, the J gene TRBJ1-6; weak D call: TRBD1 (6 bases). Trimming took off 7 bases at V and 3 bases at J, with 13 bases between the two ends. Germline CDR1 SEHNR, CDR2 FQNEAQ (reference sequence). The CDR3 totals 15 residues. Written as DNA, the CDR3 is TGTGCCAGCACCACGACAGGCGGCTATAATTCACCCCTCCACTTT. It specifies CASTTTGGYNSPLHF.

The chain couples TRBV28 to TRBJ1-1; TRBD1 might be the D (6 bases). Germline V gene lookup returns CDR1 MDHEN and CDR2 SYDVKM. Between the trimmed V and J ends, which lost 4 bases and 1 base, there was a span of 16 bases. The CDR3 loop spans 16 amino acids. The CDR3 reads CASSSPRGRGNTEAFF. CDR3 DNA: TGTGCCAGCAGTTCCCCCAGGGGCAGGGGGAACACTGAAGCTTTCTTT.

This rearrangement joins TRBV11-3 to TRBJ2-4; no reliable D call. Trimming took off 0 bases at V and 5 bases at J, with 8 bases between the two ends. The CDR3 consists of 14 residues. Germline V CDR1 and CDR2: SGHNT, YENEEA. The CDR3 DNA sequence: TGTGCCAGCAGCTTAGATAGCATCGAAAACATTCAGTACTTC. Translated, it gives CASSLDSIENIQYF.